This TCR beta chain came from a study of blood T cell repertoires in COVID-19. TCRdb's copy holds only in-frame clones and misses some; the assay was immunoSEQ multiplex PCR. The sample includes around 320,000 clones, 89% of them seen just once. Cohort placement rested on clinical history that participants reported themselves. In germline, CDR1 is GTSNPN, CDR2 SVGIG (reference sequence). The CDR3 length is 15 residues. Germline trimming cut 4 bases from V and 4 bases from J; bases unmatched to any gene: 5. V is TRBV30 and J is TRBJ1-6, with TRBD1 matching 9 bases. The specimen sequenced was PBMCs or T cells enriched from blood (not recorded which). The source is a woman between 50 and 59 years old who had been exposed to COVID-19. CDR3: CAWIWTGAYNSPLHF. The CDR3 coding sequence is TGTGCCTGGATTTGGACAGGGGCGTATAATTCACCCCTCCACTTT.